This T cell receptor beta chain appears in the sequencing data of a study of blood T cell repertoires in COVID-19. Overall study context: Researchers got acute and convalescent COVID-19 samples from the United States, Italy and Spain. Nucleic acid was either cDNA or gDNA, and it came from T cells, B-cell-depleted T cells, or PBMCs.

Per the original data handling: Quantification of nucleated cells was approximated via reference gene primer amplification. Repertoires were generated with immunoSEQ multiplex PCR, while TCRdb's copy carries only in-frame clones and drops some. The D gene and trimming were derived from the DNA, and the V and J assignments and clone size from that table. The sample lists roughly 200,000 clones, just under 80% seen once, with around 2.8% in the top ten. CDR1 and CDR2 (germline): SGHKS, YYEKEE (reference sequence). CDR3 length: 15 amino acids. The V end was cut by 3 bases, the J end by 3 bases, with 13 bases between.

The rearrangement uses TRBV5-5 and TRBJ1-5; D gene uncertain. The TCR originated in a woman of 80 years or more with active or convalescent COVID-19. Material for sequencing was peripheral blood. The CDR3 DNA follows: TGTGCCAGCAGCTGGGCGATGTTGCTCAATCAGCCCCAGCATTTT. Translating gives CASSWAMLLNQPQHF.